In this sample, the clone carrying this T cell receptor (beta chain) turned up a few times. The PCR employed 60 Vbeta primers together with 13 Jbeta primers. Data came from immunoSEQ multiplex PCR; TCRdb stores just in-frame clones and leaves some out. This sample carries under 200,000 clones, approximately 75% of them seen once, and the ten largest clones take less than 2.5%. These data belong to a study of cytomegalovirus exposure and HLA in healthy donors. Germline loops: CDR1 SGDLS, CDR2 YYNGEE. With 0 bases clipped from V and 15 bases from J, the junction kept 6 bases outside the gene matches. The CDR3 is made up of 14 amino acids.

Sequenced input: PBMCs. This TCR was recovered from a man between 45 and 60 years old in good health and CMV-seropositive. V gene TRBV9 combines with J gene TRBJ2-1, with 13 bases fitting TRBD2. The CDR3 coding sequence is TGTGCCAGCAGCGTAGGGGCCACTAGCGGGGGGGTGTTCTTC. It codes for CASSVGATSGGVFF.